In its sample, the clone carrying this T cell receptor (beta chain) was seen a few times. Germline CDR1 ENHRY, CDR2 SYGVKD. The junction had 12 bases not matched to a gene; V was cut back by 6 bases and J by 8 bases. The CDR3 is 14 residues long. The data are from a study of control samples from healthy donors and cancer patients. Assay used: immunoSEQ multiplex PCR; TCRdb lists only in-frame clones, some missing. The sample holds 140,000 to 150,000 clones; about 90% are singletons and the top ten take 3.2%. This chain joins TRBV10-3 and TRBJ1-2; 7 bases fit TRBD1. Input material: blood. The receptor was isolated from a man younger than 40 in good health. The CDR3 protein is CAIRKTGRREGYTF. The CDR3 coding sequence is TGTGCCATCAGAAAGACAGGGCGGAGGGAAGGCTACACCTTC.